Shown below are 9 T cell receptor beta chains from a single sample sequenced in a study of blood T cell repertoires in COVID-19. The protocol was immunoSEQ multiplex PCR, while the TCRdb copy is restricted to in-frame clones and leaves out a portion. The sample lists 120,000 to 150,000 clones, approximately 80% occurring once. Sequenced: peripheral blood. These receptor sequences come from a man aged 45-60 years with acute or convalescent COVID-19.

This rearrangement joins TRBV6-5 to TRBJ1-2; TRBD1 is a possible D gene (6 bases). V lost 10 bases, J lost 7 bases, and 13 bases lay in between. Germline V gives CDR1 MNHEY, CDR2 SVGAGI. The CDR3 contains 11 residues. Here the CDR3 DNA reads TGTGCCACCTCTACAGGGTCTGGCTACACCTTC. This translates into CATSTGSGYTF.

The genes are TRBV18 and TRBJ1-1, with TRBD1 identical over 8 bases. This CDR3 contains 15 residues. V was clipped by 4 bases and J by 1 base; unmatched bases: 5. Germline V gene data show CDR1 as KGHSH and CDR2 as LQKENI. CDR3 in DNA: TGTGCCAGCTCACGGAGGGACAGGCAGAACACTGAAGCTTTCTTT. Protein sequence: CASSRRDRQNTEAFF. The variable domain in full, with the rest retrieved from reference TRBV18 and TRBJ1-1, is NAGVMQNPRHLVRRRGQEARLRCSPMKGHSHVYWYRQLPEEGLKFMVYLQKENIIDESGMPKERFSAEFPKEGPSILRIQQVVRGDSAAYFCASSRRDRQNTEAFFGQGTRLTVV.

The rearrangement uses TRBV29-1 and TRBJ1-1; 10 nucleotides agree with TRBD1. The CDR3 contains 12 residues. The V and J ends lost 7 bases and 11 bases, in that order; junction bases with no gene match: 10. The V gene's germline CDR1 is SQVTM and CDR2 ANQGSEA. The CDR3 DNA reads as TGCAGCGCCGCCCGGGACAGGGGATTGGCTTTCTTT. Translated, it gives CSAARDRGLAFF.

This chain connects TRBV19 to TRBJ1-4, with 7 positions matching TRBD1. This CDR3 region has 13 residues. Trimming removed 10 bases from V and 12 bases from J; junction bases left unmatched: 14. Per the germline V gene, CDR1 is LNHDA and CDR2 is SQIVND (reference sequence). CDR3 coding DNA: TGTGCCACTTCGTCCCGGGACAGATCTGAACTGTTTTTT. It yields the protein CATSSRDRSELFF.

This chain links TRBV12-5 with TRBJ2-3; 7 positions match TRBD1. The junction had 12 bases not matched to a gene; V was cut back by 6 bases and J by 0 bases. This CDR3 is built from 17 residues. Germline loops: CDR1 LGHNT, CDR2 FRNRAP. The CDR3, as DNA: TGTGCTAGTGGCCCACCGGGACAGAGATCTAGCACAGATACGCAGTATTTT. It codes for CASGPPGQRSSTDTQYF.

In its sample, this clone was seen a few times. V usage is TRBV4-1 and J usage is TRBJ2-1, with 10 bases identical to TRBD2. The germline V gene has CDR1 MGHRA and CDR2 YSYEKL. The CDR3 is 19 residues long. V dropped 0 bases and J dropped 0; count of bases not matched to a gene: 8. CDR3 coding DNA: TGCGCCAGCAGCCAAGAACGTCGGCTAGCGGGGGTCTCCTACAATGAGCAGTTCTTC. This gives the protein CASSQERRLAGVSYNEQFF.

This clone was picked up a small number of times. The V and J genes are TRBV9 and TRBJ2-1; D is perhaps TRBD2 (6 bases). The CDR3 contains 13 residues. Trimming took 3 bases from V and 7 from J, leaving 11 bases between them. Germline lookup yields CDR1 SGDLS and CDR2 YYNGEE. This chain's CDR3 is CASSGGTLNEQFF. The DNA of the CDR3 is TGTGCCAGCAGCGGGGGGACTCTGAATGAGCAGTTCTTC.

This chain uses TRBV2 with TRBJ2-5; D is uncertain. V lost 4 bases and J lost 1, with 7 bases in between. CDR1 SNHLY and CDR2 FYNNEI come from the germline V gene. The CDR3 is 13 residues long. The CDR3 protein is CASSVQIQETQYF. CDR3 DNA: TGTGCCAGCAGTGTACAGATCCAAGAGACCCAGTACTTC.

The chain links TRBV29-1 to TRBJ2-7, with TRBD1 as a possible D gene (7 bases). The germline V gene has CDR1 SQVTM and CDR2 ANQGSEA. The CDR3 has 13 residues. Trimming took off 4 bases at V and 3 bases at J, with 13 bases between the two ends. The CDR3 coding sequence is TGCAGCGTTGGACAGGGAGGTGACTACGAGCAGTACTTC. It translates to CSVGQGGDYEQYF.